This TCR beta chain derives from a study of T cells after yellow fever vaccination. MiXCR, applied by TCRdb to the 5' RACE reads, yields one record per CDR3 protein. The sample has 500,000 to 650,000 distinct CDR3 sequences; less than 20% are singletons. V lost 7 bases to trimming and J lost 6 bases, with 10 bases between them. This CDR3 spans 12 amino acids. This clonotype was counted a few times. This receptor was taken from a man aged 18 to 29 who received the YFV17D yellow fever vaccine. V usage is TRBV12-3 or TRBV12-4 and J usage is TRBJ2-1; D is ambiguous. The source was PBMCs, collected more than 4 days after the first yellow fever vaccination. The CDR3 region is CASTEDGNEQFF. The DNA of the CDR3 is TGTGCCAGCACCGAGGACGGCAATGAGCAGTTCTTC.